This TCR beta chain came from a study of T cell repertoires in cytomegalovirus infection. This clonotype was detected many times. TCRdb reprocessed the reads via MiXCR and lists one record per CDR3 protein. Of approximately 240,000 distinct CDR3 sequences in the sample, about 12% were seen once. Sequencing used PBMCs. The receptor was isolated from a human donor in good health (CMV status not recorded). Some clones in this sample may be carry-over from other donors' samples.

CDR3 bases: TGTGCCAGCAAGGGAGGGGCAGAGACCCAGTACTTC. Protein product: CASKGGAETQYF. This rearrangement joins TRBV12-3 or TRBV12-4 to TRBJ2-5, with 7 bases lining up with TRBD2. The CDR3 is made up of 12 amino acids. J was trimmed by 4 bases and V by 7 bases; bases with no gene match: 3.